These 6 T cell receptor beta chains share one sample of origin, sequenced in a study of cytomegalovirus exposure and HLA in healthy donors. PCR used 60 Vbeta primers and 13 Jbeta primers. Using immunoSEQ multiplex PCR, the repertoire was profiled, and TCRdb retains in-frame clones only, with some absent. The sample comprises approximately 160,000 clones, 83% of which are singletons, and around 4.1% rests with the top ten. The source material was PBMCs. These receptors were taken from a man in his fifties in good health and CMV-seropositive.

Turning to this clone: The CDR3 ends on some other residue instead of the conserved phenylalanine or tryptophan, so this is likely a read error. The gene calls are TRBV2 and TRBJ1-2; 7 bases are a match to TRBD1. Germline lookup yields CDR1 SNHLY and CDR2 FYNNEI. CDR3 length: 14 residues. Unmatched junction bases numbered 3, after V lost 2 bases and J lost 3 bases. CDR3 nucleotides: TGTGCCAGCAGTGAATCAGGGGGTTACTATGGCTACACCCTC. Its translation: CASSESGGYYGYTL.

This clone was observed a handful of times. The chain is built from TRBV7-2 and TRBJ2-2, with TRBD2 matching 8 bases. V was pared by 5 bases and J by 13 bases, with 6 bases of the junction left unmatched. This CDR3 contains 12 residues. Germline CDR1 reads SGHTA; CDR2 reads FQGNSA. CDR3 coding DNA: TGTGCCAGCAGCCCCCAACTAGCGGCGCTGTTTTTT. Translating it yields CASSPQLAALFF.

The chain employs TRBV7-9 and TRBJ2-5; 7 nucleotides line up with TRBD2. The CDR3 is 15 residues long. The J segment lost 1 base and the V segment lost 5 bases, leaving 7 bases of the junction unmatched. Per the germline V gene, CDR1 is SEHNR and CDR2 is FQNEAQ (reference sequence). The CDR3 region is CASSPLSGAQETQYF. The CDR3 coding sequence is TGTGCCAGCAGCCCCTTAAGCGGGGCCCAAGAGACCCAGTACTTC. Drawing the rest from reference TRBV7-9 and TRBJ2-5, the complete variable domain is DTGVSQNPRHKITKRGQNVTFRCDPISEHNRLYWYRQTLGQGPEFLTYFQNEAQLEKSRLLSDRFSAERPKGSFSTLEIQRTEQGDSAMYLCASSPLSGAQETQYFGPGTRLLVL.

V is TRBV15 and J is TRBJ1-6; unclear D gene. The CDR3 is 13 amino acids. With 3 bases removed from V and 7 bases from J, the gap between germline ends came to 7 bases. CDR1 and CDR2 (germline): LNHNV, YYDKDF (reference sequence). The CDR3 loop is CATSSGGNSPLHF. Written as DNA, the CDR3 is TGTGCCACCAGCAGTGGCGGGAATTCACCCCTCCACTTT.

The V and J genes are TRBV9 and TRBJ2-1, with 7 bases identical to TRBD2. The CDR3 extends over 15 amino acids. The J segment lost 4 bases and the V segment lost 0 bases, leaving 4 bases of the junction unmatched. The germline CDR1 and CDR2 sequences are SGDLS and YYNGEE. CDR3: CASSVVAGEYNEQFF. The CDR3 DNA reads TGTGCCAGCAGCGTAGTCGCGGGAGAGTACAATGAGCAGTTCTTC.

CDR3 sequence: CASSQEGGGFEQFF. For the CDR3, the DNA is TGCGCCAGCAGCCAAGAAGGGGGGGGATTTGAGCAGTTCTTC. The V and J genes are TRBV4-1 and TRBJ2-1, with D possibly matching TRBD2 (7 bases). The V gene's germline CDR1 is MGHRA and CDR2 YSYEKL. V was trimmed by 0 bases and J by 9 bases, leaving 12 bases between them. The CDR3 has 14 residues.